The 15 T cell receptor beta chains given below trace back to one sample, sequenced in a study of cytomegalovirus exposure and HLA in healthy donors. The PCR ran on 60 Vbeta and 13 Jbeta primers. Sequencing was performed with immunoSEQ multiplex PCR; in TCRdb, only in-frame clones are kept and a portion is missing. Seen here are about 160,000 clones, approximately 72% observed once, and the top ten hold roughly 7.1%. Sample: PBMCs. These receptors came from a man between 40 and 49 years old in good health and CMV-seropositive.

The CDR3 spells CASSEYTGHVGDTQYF. The CDR3 DNA reads TGTGCCAGCAGTGAATACACAGGACACGTCGGAGATACGCAGTATTTT. The rearrangement joins TRBV25-1 to TRBJ2-3; possibly TRBD1 for D (5 bases). The CDR3 sequence is 16 residues long. V was cut by 0 bases and J by 5 bases, with 15 bases left in between. Per germline, CDR1 MGHDK and CDR2 SYGVNS.

The DNA for the CDR3 is TGTGCCAGCAGTGCCTCGGAGACCCAGTACTTC. Translated, it gives CASSASETQYF. V gene TRBV25-1 combines with J gene TRBJ2-5; D gene uncertain. Looked up from germline, CDR1 is MGHDK and CDR2 is SYGVNS. The V gene lost 4 bases and the J gene lost 5 bases, with 5 bases spanning the gap. The CDR3 covers 11 residues.

V is TRBV6-1 and J is TRBJ1-2; possibly TRBD1 for D (6 bases). Trimming took off 2 bases at V and 8 bases at J, with 12 bases between the two ends. The CDR3 covers 13 residues. Germline V gene data show CDR1 as MNHNS and CDR2 as SASEGT. The CDR3 region is CASSERGARGYTF. The DNA of the CDR3 is TGTGCCAGCAGTGAACGGGGGGCCCGAGGCTACACCTTC.

V is TRBV10-3 and J is TRBJ2-2; 12 nucleotides match TRBD1. From germline, CDR1 is ENHRY and CDR2 SYGVKD. This CDR3 is 20 amino acids long. V lost 8 bases and J lost 6; bases outside the gene matches: 22. The CDR3 is CAILIDPRDRGLGGSGELFF. The CDR3 nucleotides are TGTGCCATCCTTATAGACCCCCGGGACAGGGGGCTTGGTGGGTCCGGGGAGCTGTTTTTT.

This clone was seen a handful of times. Other nucleotide sequences from this sample produce the same CDR3. The V and J genes are TRBV29-1 and TRBJ2-5; 7 positions agree with TRBD1. V dropped 6 bases and J dropped 4; count of bases not matched to a gene: 2. There are 11 residues in the CDR3. In germline, CDR1 is SQVTM, CDR2 ANQGSEA. CDR3 DNA: TGCAGCGTAGACAGGGCAGAGACCCAGTACTTC. It codes for CSVDRAETQYF.

This rearrangement joins TRBV5-1 to TRBJ1-4; 9 bases line up with TRBD1. Germline CDR1 and CDR2: SGHRS and YFSETQ. The CDR3 has 15 amino acids. The junction had 3 bases not matched to a gene; V was cut back by 1 base and J by 5 bases. CDR3: CASSLIGQGNEKLFF. The CDR3 region has the DNA TGCGCCAGCAGCTTGATCGGACAGGGGAATGAAAAACTGTTTTTT.

This clone occurred once. This chain joins TRBV18 and TRBJ2-1, with 10 nucleotides matching TRBD2. CDR1 KGHSH and CDR2 LQKENI come from the germline V gene. V lost 3 bases, J lost 9 bases, and 8 bases stayed unmatched. The CDR3 has 15 amino acids. The CDR3, as DNA: TGTGCCAGCTCACCGGAGAGCGGGGGGGCCGGTGAGCAGTTCTTC. Amino acids: CASSPESGGAGEQFF.

The V call is TRBV5-6, the J call TRBJ2-5; possibly TRBD1 for D (5 bases). Germline CDR1 and CDR2: SGHDT and YYEEEE. The CDR3 length is 16 residues. Deletions cut 0 bases from V and 2 bases from J, with 14 bases between. The DNA of the CDR3 is TGTGCCAGCAGCTTGGGGGCAGGGCCCCAACAAGAGACCCAGTACTTC. Translating gives CASSLGAGPQQETQYF.

The chain couples TRBV5-4 to TRBJ1-5; D unresolved. Trimming stripped 4 bases from V and 4 bases from J, with 9 bases between. There are 13 residues in the CDR3. The germline CDR1 and CDR2 sequences are SGHNT and YYREEE (reference sequence). The CDR3 is CASSREVNQPQHF. In nucleotides, the CDR3 is TGTGCCAGCAGCCGTGAGGTGAATCAGCCCCAGCATTTT.

This chain joins TRBV14 and TRBJ2-7; possibly TRBD1 for D (5 bases). CDR3 size: 15 residues. CDR1 and CDR2 from the germline V gene are SGHDN and FVKESK. V was shortened by 4 bases and J by 1 base, with 14 bases between the two germline ends. CDR3 protein: CASSPPGLGSYEQYF. The CDR3 region has the DNA TGTGCCAGCAGCCCTCCAGGGTTAGGATCCTACGAGCAGTACTTC. The full variable domain, in which reference TRBV14 and TRBJ2-7 provide the parts outside the CDR3, is EAGVTQFPSHSVIEKGQTVTLRCDPISGHDNLYWYRRVMGKEIKFLLHFVKESKQDESGMPNNRFLAERTGGTYSTLKVQPAELEDSGVYFCASSPPGLGSYEQYFGPGTRLTVT.

The CDR3 nucleotides read TGTGCCAGCACCAAGGCGGAATGGAGGAATGGCTACACCTTC. This gives the protein CASTKAEWRNGYTF. V gene TRBV6-6 combines with J gene TRBJ1-2; D ambiguous. The CDR3 has 14 amino acids. Germline values: CDR1 MNHNY, CDR2 SVGAGI (reference sequence). V was clipped by 7 bases and J by 6 bases, with 18 bases between them.

The table lists this clone with a few counts. V and J are TRBV5-6 and TRBJ1-1, with TRBD1 matching 8 bases. V was pared by 0 bases and J by 7 bases, with 11 bases of the junction left unmatched. This CDR3 has 16 residues. The germline CDR1 and CDR2 sequences are SGHDT and YYEEEE. Here the CDR3 DNA reads TGTGCCAGCAGCTTGGGAGGGACAGGTCGTAGGGGTGAAGCTTTCTTT. Translating it yields CASSLGGTGRRGEAFF.

This chain uses TRBV7-2 with TRBJ2-3, with 10 nucleotides matching TRBD2. V lost 8 bases, J lost 4 bases, and 12 bases stayed unmatched. Germline CDR1 SGHTA, CDR2 FQGNSA. The CDR3 extends over 16 amino acids. This CDR3 is CASRSPGTSDPDTQYF. The CDR3 DNA sequence: TGTGCCAGCCGATCCCCCGGGACTAGCGATCCAGATACGCAGTATTTT.

The chain links TRBV6-6 to TRBJ1-2; perhaps TRBD1 as D (6 bases). Germline CDR1 and CDR2: MNHNY and SVGAGI (reference sequence). This CDR3 has 15 residues. The germline V and J ends were trimmed by 2 bases and 2 bases, with 12 bases remaining between them. The CDR3 coding sequence is TGTGCCAGCAGTTACGGGGGGGACACCAACTATGGCTACACCTTC. Residues: CASSYGGDTNYGYTF.

This clone was detected only a few times. The chain combines TRBV4-2 with TRBJ2-5; D perhaps matches TRBD2 (5 bases). V lost 1 base and J 0 bases, leaving 6 bases between the germline ends. The CDR3 is 14 residues long. Germline lookup yields CDR1 LGHNA and CDR2 YNFKEQ. CDR3: CASSQGGNQETQYF. The CDR3 DNA is TGTGCCAGCAGCCAAGGAGGGAACCAAGAGACCCAGTACTTC.